This T cell receptor beta chain originates from a study of T-cell memory formation after mild COVID-19. Findings and caveats of the study: Contracting clones localized mainly to CM and EM when CD4+ and mainly to EMRA when CD8+. The authors left the SARS-CoV-2 specificity of second-wave clones peaking on day 37 unconfirmed. CD4+ bias marked clones expanding day 15 to 37, unlike balanced contracting clones.

Sample barcodes and UMIs were carried by the TCR alpha and TCR beta cDNA libraries that 5'RACE generated with constant-segment primers. TCRdb redid the calling of the 5' RACE reads with MiXCR, one entry per CDR3 protein. The sample yields under 550,000 distinct CDR3 sequences, 15% to 20% seen once. A remark on this clonotype: No antigen is known for it.

V was pared by 0 bases and J by 0 bases, with 6 bases of the junction left unmatched. Germline CDR1 reads LGHNA; CDR2 reads YNFKEQ. CDR3 length: 17 amino acids. The source material was PBMCs or a T cell subset sorted from them (not recorded which). The source is an adult woman who had mild COVID-19 (a few samples of this study predate the infection). Cell type and time point are not known. The V gene is TRBV4-2, the J gene TRBJ2-3; 7 bases align to TRBD2. The CDR3 DNA follows: TGTGCCAGCAGCCAAGATAGTACGCGGGGGAGCACAGATACGCAGTATTTT. It codes for CASSQDSTRGSTDTQYF.